This T cell receptor (beta chain) was sequenced for a study of regulatory T cells in long-lasting Graves disease. As for the study in general: Those Graves' patients who were newly diagnosed had been on antithyroid drugs under 3 months.

At least ten counts were recorded for this clonotype. No antigen is known for it. Study-wide results and limits: Persistent patients shared more public clonotypes (about 2,700) than new patients (966). Favoring TRBV28, TRBJ1-2 and TRBJ2-5 was a feature seen in persistent disease.

TCR beta libraries were built with iRepertoire HTBI primers and Arm-PCR of CDR3 regions. Via MiXCR, TCRdb re-called the multiplex PCR reads, giving one row per CDR3 protein. The table has 300,000 to 450,000 distinct CDR3 sequences, about a sixth seen once. Time point reported: newly diagnosed GD, antithyroid drugs for less than 3 months. Extracted PBMC RNA gave rise to the TCR library. Enrollment of patients was through an endocrinology department in Xi'an, China. Trimming shortened V by 4 bases and J by 0 bases, and 7 bases separated the two germline ends. Germline V gives CDR1 ENHRY, CDR2 SYGVKD. The CDR3 is made up of 15 amino acids.

Material: peripheral blood mononuclear cells (PBMCs), obtained at new diagnosis, from a patient treated with antithyroid drugs. This receptor was taken from a female donor with Graves disease. The chain is built from TRBV10-3 and TRBJ1-6; the D is unclear. The CDR3 nucleotides read TGTGCCATCAGTGCGCACCTCTCCTATAATTCACCCCTCCACTTT. It codes for CAISAHLSYNSPLHF.